In its sample, the clone carrying this T cell receptor (beta chain) was seen once. Its antigen is currently unknown. Authors' processing steps: After removing out-of-frame reads, 2 million to 2.5 million distinct TCRbeta sequences remained. Using immunoSEQ multiplex PCR, the repertoire was profiled, and TCRdb retains in-frame clones only, with some absent. V and J calls and clone size are copied from that table; D and trimming were computed from the DNA. In the table there are tens of thousands of clones, about 81% of which are singletons. Single viable CD3+CD4+CD8-CD45RO+ cells were sorted as the memory CD4+ T cells. The sample originates from a study of memory CD4+ T cells and cytomegalovirus serostatus. Study-wide findings and caveats: Median bootstrapped AUC for CMV status was about 0.96 originally, approximately 0.93 US-trained. The CMV-associated TCR signature appears largely within the CD4+ memory repertoire.

The TCR sequence derives from an adult in good health and CMV-seronegative. The specimen sequenced was memory CD4+ T cells from blood.

The CDR3 nucleotides read TGTGCCAGTCAGGACTGGCCGGCGCCCCAGCATTTT. Amino acids: CASQDWPAPQHF. This chain links TRBV19 with TRBJ1-5; no definite D call. This CDR3 contains 12 residues. Trimming shortened V by 8 bases and J by 9 bases, and 14 bases separated the two germline ends. Germline V gene sequence: CDR1 LNHDA, CDR2 SQIVND (reference sequence).